This entry is about one T cell receptor (beta chain). TCRdb's table, derived via immunoSEQ multiplex PCR, lists solely in-frame clones and lacks some. The sample lists tens of thousands of clones, 75% to 85% seen once, with around 38% in the top ten. The data derive from a study of blood T cell repertoires in COVID-19. Study-level background: PBMCs, B-cell-depleted T cells, or T cells were the source of the cDNA or gDNA that made up the material.

The V segment lost 1 base and the J segment 10 bases; nucleotides outside the gene matches: 19. The CDR3 totals 17 residues. The germline V gene has CDR1 SEHNR and CDR2 FQNEAQ (reference sequence). Sequenced: peripheral blood. The rearrangement uses TRBV7-9 and TRBJ2-7; TRBD1 matches 7 bases. The receptor's source is a man older than 75 with acute or convalescent COVID-19. The DNA for the CDR3 is TGTGCCAGCAGCTTAGAAAGTTGGCAGGGGGTAACCTGGGGACAGTACTTC. It encodes CASSLESWQGVTWGQYF.